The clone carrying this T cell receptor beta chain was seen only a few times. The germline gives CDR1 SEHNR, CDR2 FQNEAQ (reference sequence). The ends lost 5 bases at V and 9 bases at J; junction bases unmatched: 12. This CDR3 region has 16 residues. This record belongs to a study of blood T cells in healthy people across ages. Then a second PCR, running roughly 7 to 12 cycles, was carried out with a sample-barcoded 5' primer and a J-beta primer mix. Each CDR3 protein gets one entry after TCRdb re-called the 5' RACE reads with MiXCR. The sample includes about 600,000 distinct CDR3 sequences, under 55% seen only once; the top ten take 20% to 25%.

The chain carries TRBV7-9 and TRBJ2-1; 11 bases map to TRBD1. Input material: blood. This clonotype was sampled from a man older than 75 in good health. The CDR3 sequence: CASSHPIGQGAREQFF. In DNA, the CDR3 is TGTGCCAGCAGCCACCCTATAGGACAGGGGGCGCGTGAGCAGTTCTTC.